One sample yielded the 15 T cell receptor beta chains listed below, sequenced in a study of human T cells and chemical hapten exposure. From the RACE reads, TCRdb called clonotypes with MiXCR, one entry per CDR3 protein. The sample lists some 90,000 distinct CDR3 sequences; about 8.7% were seen once. Time point described: healthy volunteer bleed at 2 weeks. The authors' total RNA extraction used unfractionated whole blood. The sample was whole blood. These receptors all come from a female donor in good health. Some clones in this sample may be carry-over from other donors' samples.

CDR3 nucleotide sequence: TGTGCCAGTAGCACGACAGGGACTGAGACCTACGAGCAGTACTTC. Its protein is CASSTTGTETYEQYF. The chain recombines TRBV19 with TRBJ2-7; tentatively, D is TRBD1 (7 bases). CDR3 size: 15 residues. Looked up from germline, CDR1 is LNHDA and CDR2 is SQIVND (reference sequence). The germline V and J ends were trimmed by 6 bases and 2 bases, with 17 bases remaining between them.

This clonotype was counted only a few times. The chain combines TRBV6-1 with TRBJ1-5; D is perhaps TRBD1 (6 bases). V lost 7 bases and J lost 6, with 13 bases in between. The CDR3 has 13 amino acids. Germline CDR1 and CDR2: MNHNS and SASEGT. This CDR3 is CASMSGAGQPQHF. Here the CDR3 DNA reads TGTGCCAGCATGTCAGGGGCAGGTCAGCCCCAGCATTTT.

This clonotype has only a few counts. This chain joins TRBV2 and TRBJ2-3, with TRBD2 matching over 7 bases. The CDR3 has 17 residues. Germline CDR1 SNHLY, CDR2 FYNNEI. The V and J ends lost 4 bases and 1 base, in that order; junction bases with no gene match: 11. Here the CDR3 reads CASSGSYSGGGTDTQYF. CDR3 sequence (DNA): TGTGCCAGCAGTGGTTCTTACTCGGGAGGCGGCACAGATACGCAGTATTTT. Full variable domain (missing parts from reference TRBV2 and TRBJ2-3): EPEVTQTPSHQVTQMGQEVILRCVPISNHLYFYWYRQILGQKVEFLVSFYNNEISEKSEIFDDQFSVERPDGSNFTLKIRSTKLEDSAMYFCASSGSYSGGGTDTQYFGPGTRLTVL.

The chain has TRBV7-8 and TRBJ1-1; D is unclear. Per the germline V gene, CDR1 is SGHVS and CDR2 is FQNEAQ. Trimming removed 2 bases at V and 6 bases at J, with 19 bases between. The CDR3 spans 16 residues. CDR3 bases: TGTGCCAGCAGCTTATTCACCCTCCGTCCGGGAGCTGAAGCTTTCTTT. Protein: CASSLFTLRPGAEAFF.

This clonotype was detected a few times. The genes are TRBV5-4 and TRBJ2-7, with D possibly TRBD1 on 5 matching bases. Germline values: CDR1 SGHNT, CDR2 YYREEE (reference sequence). The CDR3 is 13 amino acids. V dropped 1 base and J dropped 5 bases, with 10 bases sitting between them. CDR3: CASSLMGRDEQYF. The CDR3 DNA reads TGTGCCAGCAGCTTGATGGGCAGGGACGAGCAGTACTTC.

The sample holds a few counts of this clonotype. The chain joins TRBV29-1 to TRBJ2-2; possible D gene TRBD2, 6 bases. The CDR3 spans 14 residues. Per germline, CDR1 SQVTM and CDR2 ANQGSEA. V was clipped by 0 bases and J by 5 bases, with 10 bases between them. The CDR3 region has the DNA TGCAGCGTTGAAGATATGGCGGGGACCGGGGAGCTGTTTTTT. This translates into CSVEDMAGTGELFF.

This clonotype was counted ten times or more. The rearrangement uses TRBV20-1 and TRBJ2-2, with D perhaps TRBD1 (5 bases). Germline loops: CDR1 DFQATT, CDR2 SNEGSKA (reference sequence). There are 16 residues in the CDR3. V was pared by 0 bases and J by 3 bases, with 14 bases between. The CDR3 sequence: CSARDLGRTYTGELFF. The DNA for the CDR3 is TGCAGTGCTAGAGATCTTGGCAGGACATACACCGGGGAGCTGTTTTTT.

This clonotype was seen more than once but under ten times. V is TRBV10-3 and J is TRBJ1-5, with D hard to call. V lost 4 bases and J lost 7, with 8 bases in between. The CDR3 runs to 12 residues. In germline, CDR1 is ENHRY, CDR2 SYGVKD. CDR3: CAISGVGQPQHF. CDR3 coding DNA: TGTGCCATCAGTGGGGTGGGCCAGCCCCAGCATTTT.

The V gene is TRBV7-8, the J gene TRBJ1-2; D is perhaps TRBD1 (5 bases). The CDR3 length is 13 residues. Between the trimmed V and J ends, which lost 1 base and 2 bases, there was a span of 5 bases. Germline CDR1 reads SGHVS; CDR2 reads FQNEAQ. The CDR3 nucleotides read TGTGCCAGCAGCTTAGGGGGGAACTATGGCTACACCTTC. Residues: CASSLGGNYGYTF.

In this sample, this clonotype turned up a few times. The CDR3: CSASASGGKNEQFF. The CDR3 DNA reads as TGCAGTGCTAGCGCTAGCGGGGGCAAGAATGAGCAGTTCTTC. The V call is TRBV20-1, the J call TRBJ2-1; 10 bases are shared with TRBD2. J gave up 7 bases and V 3 bases, and 6 bases lay outside the gene matches. Germline values: CDR1 DFQATT, CDR2 SNEGSKA (reference sequence). The CDR3 covers 14 residues.

Only a few counts were recorded for this clonotype. This chain uses TRBV28 with TRBJ2-1, with D tentatively TRBD2 (5 bases). V gave up 5 bases and J gave up 8 bases, with 22 bases separating them. CDR1 is MDHEN and CDR2 is SYDVKM in the germline V gene. The CDR3 contains 16 residues. The CDR3 is CASSMLDRPTGDEQFF. CDR3 sequence (DNA): TGTGCCAGCAGTATGCTTGACCGACCGACCGGGGATGAGCAGTTCTTC.

V gene TRBV30 combines with J gene TRBJ1-1, with TRBD1 matching over 8 bases. CDR3 length: 15 amino acids. In germline, CDR1 is GTSNPN, CDR2 SVGIG (reference sequence). V gave up 3 bases and J gave up 1 base; unmatched junction bases: 7. Written as DNA, the CDR3 is TGTGCCTGGAGGCATATGGACAGGGAGAACACTGAAGCTTTCTTT. As protein: CAWRHMDRENTEAFF.

The table lists this clonotype with many counts. This chain uses TRBV20-1 with TRBJ1-1; 8 bases agree with TRBD1. The CDR3 has 14 residues. Looked up from germline, CDR1 is DFQATT and CDR2 is SNEGSKA (reference sequence). V shed 6 bases and J 0 bases; nucleotides not matched to a gene: 6. The CDR3: CSAQTGAVNTEAFF. The DNA of the CDR3 is TGCAGTGCACAGACAGGGGCCGTGAACACTGAAGCTTTCTTT.

This clonotype was seen a few times. The chain joins TRBV5-1 to TRBJ2-1; D unclear. The length of the CDR3 is 12 residues. Germline loops: CDR1 SGHRS, CDR2 YFSETQ. Trimming shortened V by 2 bases and J by 7 bases, and 7 bases separated the two germline ends. In DNA form, the CDR3 reads TGCGCCAGCAGCTTTATGTGGAATGAGCAGTTCTTC. Translating it yields CASSFMWNEQFF.

Points on this clonotype: A junction boundary mismatches the germline segment, possibly from a read error. The chain has TRBV3-1 and TRBJ2-3; 7 bases agree with TRBD2. CDR3 size: 18 residues. Germline V lookup: CDR1 LGHDT, CDR2 YNNKEL (reference sequence). The CDR3 spells CASSPREDGIPATDMQYF. The CDR3 coding sequence is TGTGCCAGCAGCCCACGGGAGGACGGGATCCCAGCCACAGATATGCAGTATTTT.